The 23 T cell receptor beta chains in this list originate from one sample, sequenced in a study of cytomegalovirus exposure and HLA in healthy donors. PCR was performed using 60 Vbeta and 13 Jbeta primers. Sequencing used immunoSEQ multiplex PCR; TCRdb keeps in-frame clones, though not all of them. The sample consists of roughly 86,000 clones, about 70% of them appearing once. The sequencing input was PBMCs. The receptors derive from a man in his fifties or sixties in good health and CMV-seronegative.

V is TRBV9 and J is TRBJ2-3; D ambiguous. Trimming took 0 bases from V and 2 from J, leaving 10 bases between them. Per the germline V gene, CDR1 is SGDLS and CDR2 is YYNGEE. CDR3 size: 15 residues. CDR3: CASSVETEPTDTQYF. Written as DNA, the CDR3 is TGTGCCAGCAGCGTAGAAACAGAACCCACAGATACGCAGTATTTT.

The V call is TRBV28, the J call TRBJ1-4; D gene uncertain. Germline CDR1 and CDR2: MDHEN and SYDVKM. The CDR3 consists of 12 residues. Trimming stripped 10 bases from V and 8 bases from J, with 14 bases between. CDR3: CATREAGEKLFF. CDR3 DNA: TGTGCCACCCGTGAGGCCGGGGAAAAACTGTTTTTT.

The chain couples TRBV7-2 to TRBJ2-7; 7 positions agree with TRBD2. The CDR3 loop spans 15 amino acids. Germline V gene data show CDR1 as SGHTA and CDR2 as FQGNSA. V lost 5 bases to trimming and J lost 0 bases; unmatched junction nucleotides: 7. CDR3 sequence (DNA): TGTGCCAGCAGCGGGGGACTACCAAGCTCCTACGAGCAGTACTTC. Translating gives CASSGGLPSSYEQYF.

This chain joins TRBV7-9 and TRBJ1-2, with D tentatively TRBD1 (5 bases). CDR3 size: 14 residues. With 2 bases removed from V and 4 bases from J, the gap between germline ends came to 11 bases. Per the germline V gene, CDR1 is SEHNR and CDR2 is FQNEAQ (reference sequence). The CDR3 is CASSLPGRGYGYTF. The CDR3 DNA is TGTGCCAGCAGCTTACCAGGGCGAGGCTATGGCTACACCTTC.

The count of this clone is one. The chain employs TRBV5-1 and TRBJ1-4; maybe TRBD1 (6 bases). There are 14 residues in the CDR3. Trimming cost V 2 bases and J 7 bases, with 12 bases left between them. CDR1 is SGHRS and CDR2 is YFSETQ in the germline V gene. The CDR3 DNA is TGCGCCAGCAGCTTACAGGGAAGTGGTGAAAAACTGTTTTTT. It yields the protein CASSLQGSGEKLFF.

V is TRBV6-6 and J is TRBJ1-4, with D perhaps TRBD1 (5 bases). This CDR3 spans 14 amino acids. V dropped 2 bases and J dropped 6 bases, with 10 bases sitting between them. Germline V gives CDR1 MNHNY, CDR2 SVGAGI (reference sequence). The CDR3 bases are TGTGCCAGCAGTTACCGGCTCAGGGATGAAAAACTGTTTTTT. Translated: CASSYRLRDEKLFF.

The chain has TRBV11-2 and TRBJ2-3, with 9 positions matching TRBD1. The CDR3 has 16 amino acids. CDR1 is SGHAT and CDR2 is FQNNGV in the germline V gene. V trimming: 5 bases; J trimming: 1 base; junction bases outside the gene matches: 7. This CDR3 is CASSRYRGQGTDTQYF. The CDR3 coding sequence is TGTGCCAGCAGCCGATACAGGGGGCAGGGCACAGATACGCAGTATTTT. The entire variable domain, with the rest obtained from reference TRBV11-2 and TRBJ2-3, is as follows: EAGVAQSPRYKIIEKRQSVAFWCNPISGHATLYWYQQILGQGPKLLIQFQNNGVVDDSQLPKDRFSAERLKGVDSTLKIQPAKLEDSAVYLCASSRYRGQGTDTQYFGPGTRLTVL.

The chain links TRBV6-1 to TRBJ2-6, with D perhaps matching TRBD2 (6 bases). Germline V lookup: CDR1 MNHNS, CDR2 SASEGT. V lost 8 bases and J 0 bases, leaving 8 bases between the germline ends. The CDR3 has 14 amino acids. The CDR3 sequence is CASGGSSGANVLTF. As DNA, the CDR3 is TGTGCCAGCGGGGGGAGCTCTGGGGCCAACGTCCTGACTTTC.

This chain joins TRBV6-5 and TRBJ1-6; D remains ambiguous. The CDR3 runs to 14 residues. Germline-derived CDR1 and CDR2 are MNHEY and SVGAGI. The V end was cut by 6 bases, the J end by 8 bases, with 14 bases between. CDR3 sequence: CASRKPREDSPLHF. The CDR3, as DNA: TGTGCCAGCAGGAAGCCCCGGGAGGATTCACCCCTCCACTTT.

The chain carries TRBV4-3 and TRBJ2-1; TRBD1 agrees at 8 bases. In germline, CDR1 is LGHNA, CDR2 YSLEER. V lost 4 bases and J lost 10; bases outside the gene matches: 3. CDR3 length equals 12 residues. In DNA, the CDR3 is TGCGCCAGCAGCCGGACAGGGACCGAGCAGTTCTTC. The encoded protein is CASSRTGTEQFF.

The chain has TRBV14 and TRBJ2-7, with a tentative D call TRBD1 (7 bases). The CDR3 extends over 15 amino acids. Germline CDR1 reads SGHDN; CDR2 reads FVKESK. Trimming removed 5 bases from V and 1 base from J, with 15 bases in between. The CDR3: CASSIRRGLSYEQYF. For the CDR3, the DNA is TGTGCCAGCAGCATACGGAGGGGGCTGTCCTACGAGCAGTACTTC.

This clone has a handful of counts. At one of its ends the junction is not consistent with the germline gene, which may arise from a read error. The chain couples TRBV7-7 to TRBJ2-1; no definite D call. The CDR3 totals 15 residues. In germline, CDR1 is SSHAT, CDR2 FNYEAQ (reference sequence). CDR3 amino acids: CASSLVRSSYNEQFF. CDR3 coding DNA: TGTGCTAGCAGCTTAGTACGGAGCTCCTACAATGAGCAGTTCTTC.

The genes are TRBV6-4 and TRBJ1-5, with D perhaps matching TRBD1 (6 bases). CDR3 length: 16 residues. V gave up 10 bases and J gave up 4 bases, with 23 bases separating them. The germline CDR1 and CDR2 sequences are MRHNA and SNTAGT. CDR3 residues: CANERGGEGRNQPQHF. The CDR3 DNA is TGTGCCAACGAACGGGGGGGCGAGGGGAGAAATCAGCCCCAGCATTTT.

The V call is TRBV6-4, the J call TRBJ2-7, with 8 positions matching TRBD2. The junction had 12 bases not matched to a gene; V was cut back by 6 bases and J by 2 bases. The germline gives CDR1 MRHNA, CDR2 SNTAGT. CDR3 length equals 16 residues. This CDR3 reads CASSAPSGLEAYEQYF. The DNA for the CDR3 is TGTGCCAGCAGCGCTCCGTCGGGACTAGAAGCCTACGAGCAGTACTTC.

This clone was seen only a few times. Other nucleotide sequences from this sample produce the same CDR3. This chain uses TRBV4-2 with TRBJ2-6; 7 bases agree with TRBD2. CDR1 LGHNA and CDR2 YNFKEQ come from the germline V gene. The CDR3 length is 17 residues. V shed 0 bases, J shed 4 bases, and the junction held 6 bases outside the gene matches. DNA for the CDR3: TGTGCCAGCAGCCAAGACTGGGGGGGTGCAGGGGCCAACGTCCTGACTTTC. Translating gives CASSQDWGGAGANVLTF.

This clone occurred once. The chain recombines TRBV5-4 with TRBJ2-3, with D unclear. Germline-derived CDR1 and CDR2 are SGHNT and YYREEE (reference sequence). The CDR3 length is 14 residues. V was cut by 0 bases and J by 6 bases, with 11 bases left in between. The CDR3 DNA sequence: TGTGCCAGCAGCTTGGTCGGATCCGGGGATACGCAGTATTTT. Encoded protein: CASSLVGSGDTQYF.

The genes are TRBV5-1 and TRBJ2-2, with a weak D call TRBD2 (6 bases). V was trimmed by 4 bases and J by 6 bases, leaving 19 bases between them. The CDR3 is 16 amino acids. The germline V gene has CDR1 SGHRS and CDR2 YFSETQ. The CDR3 DNA follows: TGCGCCAGCAGCACTGGGGGGTTTGGAGGTCCCGGGGAGCTGTTTTTT. It codes for CASSTGGFGGPGELFF.

Only a few counts were recorded for this clone. The rearrangement joins TRBV6-5 to TRBJ1-6; 7 bases map to TRBD1. Per the germline V gene, CDR1 is MNHEY and CDR2 is SVGAGI. Trimming cost V 3 bases and J 7 bases; bases outside gene matches: 3. The CDR3 sequence is 14 residues long. The CDR3: CASSYRDRNSPLHF. CDR3 DNA: TGTGCCAGCAGTTATAGGGACAGAAATTCACCCCTCCACTTT.

CDR3 sequence: CASSLEGGQDTDTQYF. CDR3 coding DNA: TGCGCCAGCAGCTTGGAAGGGGGACAGGACACAGATACGCAGTATTTT. The V gene is TRBV5-1, the J gene TRBJ2-3, with 8 bases matching TRBD1. V was pared by 0 bases and J by 2 bases, with 5 bases of the junction left unmatched. This CDR3 is 16 amino acids long. Germline CDR1 and CDR2: SGHRS and YFSETQ.

This clone was observed a handful of times. The chain is built from TRBV10-1 and TRBJ1-1; possibly TRBD1 for D (6 bases). Germline assignment: CDR1 WNHNN and CDR2 SYGVQD (reference sequence). V gave up 0 bases and J gave up 1 base, with 9 bases separating them. The CDR3 length is 15 residues. The CDR3 loop is CASSESGTQNTEAFF. Here the CDR3 DNA reads TGCGCCAGCAGTGAGTCCGGGACACAGAACACTGAAGCTTTCTTT.

This chain connects TRBV28 to TRBJ2-3; TRBD2 agrees at 10 bases. Germline CDR1 is MDHEN and CDR2 is SYDVKM. The junction had 6 bases not matched to a gene; V was cut back by 3 bases and J by 3 bases. CDR3 length: 16 amino acids. In DNA form, the CDR3 reads TGTGCCAGCAGTTTCACCGGGACTAGCGTAACAGATACGCAGTATTTT. It translates to CASSFTGTSVTDTQYF.

This clone was detected only once. The chain combines TRBV10-2 with TRBJ1-3; D is possibly TRBD1 (5 bases). V lost 3 bases, J lost 0 bases, and 15 bases lay in between. Germline V gene data show CDR1 as WSHSY and CDR2 as SAAADI. This CDR3 has 17 residues. CDR3 in amino acids: CASSDGGHGLSGNTIYF. CDR3 in DNA: TGCGCCAGCAGTGATGGTGGACATGGCCTCTCTGGAAACACCATATATTTT.

The rearrangement joins TRBV25-1 to TRBJ1-3, with no clear D. CDR3 size: 12 residues. CDR1 and CDR2 from the germline V gene are MGHDK and SYGVNS. The germline V and J ends were trimmed by 8 bases and 7 bases, with 12 bases remaining between them. The CDR3 reads CASRYDSNTIYF. The DNA of the CDR3 is TGTGCCAGCCGCTATGATTCGAACACCATATATTTT.